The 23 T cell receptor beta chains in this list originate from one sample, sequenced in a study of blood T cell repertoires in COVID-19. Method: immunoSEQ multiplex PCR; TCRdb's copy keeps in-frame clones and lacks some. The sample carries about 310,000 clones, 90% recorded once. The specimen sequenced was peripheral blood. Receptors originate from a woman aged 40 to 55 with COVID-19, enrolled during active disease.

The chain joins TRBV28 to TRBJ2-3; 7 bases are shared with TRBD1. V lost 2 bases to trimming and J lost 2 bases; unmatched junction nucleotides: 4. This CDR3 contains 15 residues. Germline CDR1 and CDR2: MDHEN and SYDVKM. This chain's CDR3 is CASSLTDRFTDTQYF. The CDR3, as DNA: TGTGCCAGCAGTTTAACGGACAGGTTCACAGATACGCAGTATTTT.

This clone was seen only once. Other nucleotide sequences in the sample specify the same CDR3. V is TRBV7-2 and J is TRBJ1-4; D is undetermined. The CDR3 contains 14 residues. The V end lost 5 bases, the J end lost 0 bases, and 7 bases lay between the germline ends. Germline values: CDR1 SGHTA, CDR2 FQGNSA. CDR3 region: CASSPSPTNEKLFF. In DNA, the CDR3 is TGTGCCAGCAGCCCTAGCCCAACTAATGAAAAACTGTTTTTT.

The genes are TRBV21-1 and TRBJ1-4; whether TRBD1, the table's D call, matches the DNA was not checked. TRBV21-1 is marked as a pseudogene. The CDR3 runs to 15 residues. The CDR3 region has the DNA TGTGCCAGCAGCAAAAAACAGGGTACGAATGAAAAACTGTTTTTT. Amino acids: CASSKKQGTNEKLFF.

CDR3 in amino acids: CAWRGGDRGNSPLHF. In nucleotides, the CDR3 is TGTGCCTGGCGTGGGGGAGACAGGGGAAATTCACCCCTCCACTTT. The chain is built from TRBV30 and TRBJ1-6; TRBD1 aligns across 8 bases. V lost 5 bases and J lost 7; bases outside the gene matches: 10. The CDR3 spans 15 residues. Germline CDR1 is GTSNPN and CDR2 is SVGIG (reference sequence).

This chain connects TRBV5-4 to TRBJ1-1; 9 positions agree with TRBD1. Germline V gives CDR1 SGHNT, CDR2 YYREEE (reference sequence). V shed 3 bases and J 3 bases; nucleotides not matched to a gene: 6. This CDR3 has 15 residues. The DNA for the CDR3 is TGTGCCAGCAGCTACGACAGGGGGGGGGACACTGAAGCTTTCTTT. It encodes CASSYDRGGDTEAFF.

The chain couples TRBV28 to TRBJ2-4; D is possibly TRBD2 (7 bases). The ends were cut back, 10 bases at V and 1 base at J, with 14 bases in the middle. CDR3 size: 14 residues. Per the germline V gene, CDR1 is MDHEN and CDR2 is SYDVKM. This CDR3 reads CATLAGAAKNIQYF. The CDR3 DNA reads TGTGCCACCCTCGCGGGGGCTGCCAAAAACATTCAGTACTTC.

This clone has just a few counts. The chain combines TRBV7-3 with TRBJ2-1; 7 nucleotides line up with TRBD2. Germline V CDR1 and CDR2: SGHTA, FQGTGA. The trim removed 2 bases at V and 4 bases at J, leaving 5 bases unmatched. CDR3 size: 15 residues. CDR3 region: CASSLWAGEYNEQFF. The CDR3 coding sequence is TGTGCCAGCAGCTTATGGGCGGGGGAGTACAATGAGCAGTTCTTC.

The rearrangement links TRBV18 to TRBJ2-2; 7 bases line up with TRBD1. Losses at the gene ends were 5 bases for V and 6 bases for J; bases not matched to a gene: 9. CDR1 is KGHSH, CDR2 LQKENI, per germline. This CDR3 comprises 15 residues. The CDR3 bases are TGTGCCAGCTCATCTTCAGGCAGGGGGTCCGGGGAGCTGTTTTTT. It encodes CASSSSGRGSGELFF.

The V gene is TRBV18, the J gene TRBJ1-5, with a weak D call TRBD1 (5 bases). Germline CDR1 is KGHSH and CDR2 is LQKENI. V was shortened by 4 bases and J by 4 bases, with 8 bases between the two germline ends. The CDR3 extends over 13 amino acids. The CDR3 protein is CASSLDRNQPQHF. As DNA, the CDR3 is TGTGCCAGCTCACTTGACAGAAATCAGCCCCAGCATTTT.

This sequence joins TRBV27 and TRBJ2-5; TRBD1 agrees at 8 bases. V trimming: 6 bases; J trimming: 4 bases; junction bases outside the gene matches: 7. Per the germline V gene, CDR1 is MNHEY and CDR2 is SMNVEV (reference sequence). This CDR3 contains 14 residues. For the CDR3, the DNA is TGTGCCAGCAGGGTCACAGGGGGTCCAGAGACCCAGTACTTC. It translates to CASRVTGGPETQYF.

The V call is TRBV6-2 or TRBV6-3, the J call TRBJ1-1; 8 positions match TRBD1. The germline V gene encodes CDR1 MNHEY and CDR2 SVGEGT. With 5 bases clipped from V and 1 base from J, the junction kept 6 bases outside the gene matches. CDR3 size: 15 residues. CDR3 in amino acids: CASSATGGGNTEAFF. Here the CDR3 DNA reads TGTGCCAGCAGTGCCACAGGGGGAGGGAACACTGAAGCTTTCTTT.

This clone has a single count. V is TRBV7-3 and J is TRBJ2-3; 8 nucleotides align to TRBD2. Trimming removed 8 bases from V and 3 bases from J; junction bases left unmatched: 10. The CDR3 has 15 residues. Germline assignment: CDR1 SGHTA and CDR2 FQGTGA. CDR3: CASAGAGGRTDTQYF. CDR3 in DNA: TGTGCCAGCGCTGGGGCGGGAGGTAGAACAGATACGCAGTATTTT.

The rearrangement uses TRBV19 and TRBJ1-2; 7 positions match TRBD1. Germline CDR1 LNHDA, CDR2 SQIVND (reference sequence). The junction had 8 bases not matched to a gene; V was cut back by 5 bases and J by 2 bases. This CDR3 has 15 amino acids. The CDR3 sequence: CASSFNRGPNYGYTF. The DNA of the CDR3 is TGTGCCAGTAGTTTCAACAGGGGCCCCAACTATGGCTACACCTTC.

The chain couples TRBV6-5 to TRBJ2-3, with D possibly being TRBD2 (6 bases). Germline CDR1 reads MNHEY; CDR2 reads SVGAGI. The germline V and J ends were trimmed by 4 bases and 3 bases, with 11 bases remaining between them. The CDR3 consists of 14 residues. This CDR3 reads CASSWTSGTDTQYF. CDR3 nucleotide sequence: TGTGCCAGCAGTTGGACCAGCGGGACAGATACGCAGTATTTT.

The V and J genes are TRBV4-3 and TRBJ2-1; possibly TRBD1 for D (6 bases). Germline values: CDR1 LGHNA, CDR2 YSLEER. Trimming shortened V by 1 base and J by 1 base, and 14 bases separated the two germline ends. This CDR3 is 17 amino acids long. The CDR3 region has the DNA TGCGCCAGCAGCCAAGTTACAGGGAAGCGGTCCTACAATGAGCAGTTCTTC. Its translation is CASSQVTGKRSYNEQFF.

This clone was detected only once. For the CDR3, the DNA is TGTGCCAGTAGAAAAGGGACACCCACTGAAGCTTTCTTT. Amino acid sequence: CASRKGTPTEAFF. J is TRBJ1-1 and V is TRBV19; a weak D match, TRBD1 (6 bases). This CDR3 is 13 amino acids long. The V gene lost 6 bases and the J gene lost 4 bases, with 12 bases spanning the gap. Germline V gives CDR1 LNHDA, CDR2 SQIVND (reference sequence).

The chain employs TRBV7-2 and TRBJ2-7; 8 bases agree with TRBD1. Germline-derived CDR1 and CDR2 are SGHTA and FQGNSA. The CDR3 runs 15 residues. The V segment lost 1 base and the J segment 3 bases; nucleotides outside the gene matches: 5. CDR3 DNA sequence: TGTGCCAGCAGCTTAGTCGCAGGGGGCTTCTACGAGCAGTACTTC. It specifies CASSLVAGGFYEQYF.

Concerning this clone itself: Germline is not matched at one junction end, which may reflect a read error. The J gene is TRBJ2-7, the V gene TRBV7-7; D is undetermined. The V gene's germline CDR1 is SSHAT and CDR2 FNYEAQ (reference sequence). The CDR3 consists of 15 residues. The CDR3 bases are TGTGCTAGCAGACTCATCAGGAAGAGCTCCTACGAGCAGTACTTC. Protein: CASRLIRKSSYEQYF.

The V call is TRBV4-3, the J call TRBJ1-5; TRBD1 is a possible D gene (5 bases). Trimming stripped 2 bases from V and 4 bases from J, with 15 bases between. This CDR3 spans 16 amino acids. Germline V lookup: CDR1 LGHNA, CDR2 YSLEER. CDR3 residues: CASSQNPPGENQPQHF. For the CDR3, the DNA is TGCGCCAGCAGCCAAAACCCTCCGGGGGAGAATCAGCCCCAGCATTTT.

CDR3: CASSLVAAQETQYF. CDR3 bases: TGTGCCAGCAGCTTAGTGGCGGCCCAAGAGACCCAGTACTTC. The rearrangement joins TRBV7-9 to TRBJ2-5; D is unclear. In germline, CDR1 is SEHNR, CDR2 FQNEAQ (reference sequence). The CDR3 covers 14 residues. V gave up 1 base and J gave up 1 base, with 7 bases separating them. Together with reference TRBV7-9 and TRBJ2-5, the CDR3 gives the full variable domain: DTGVSQNPRHKITKRGQNVTFRCDPISEHNRLYWYRQTLGQGPEFLTYFQNEAQLEKSRLLSDRFSAERPKGSFSTLEIQRTEQGDSAMYLCASSLVAAQETQYFGPGTRLLVL.

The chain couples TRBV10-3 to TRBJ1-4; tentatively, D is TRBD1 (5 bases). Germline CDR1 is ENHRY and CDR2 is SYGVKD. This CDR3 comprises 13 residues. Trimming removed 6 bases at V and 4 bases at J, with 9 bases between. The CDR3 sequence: CAIRRGLNEKLFF. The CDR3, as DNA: TGTGCCATCAGGCGGGGCCTTAATGAAAAACTGTTTTTT.

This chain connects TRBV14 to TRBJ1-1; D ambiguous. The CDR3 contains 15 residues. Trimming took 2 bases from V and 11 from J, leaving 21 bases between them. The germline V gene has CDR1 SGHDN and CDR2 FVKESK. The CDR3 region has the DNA TGTGCCAGCAGCCAACATCTAACCCCTTCCCGGGAGGCTTTCTTT. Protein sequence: CASSQHLTPSREAFF.

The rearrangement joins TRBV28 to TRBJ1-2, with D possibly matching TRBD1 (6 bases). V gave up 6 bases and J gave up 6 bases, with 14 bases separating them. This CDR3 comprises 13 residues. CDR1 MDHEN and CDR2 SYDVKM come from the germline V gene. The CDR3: CASSLQGIHGYTF. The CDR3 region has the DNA TGTGCCAGCAGCCTACAGGGAATTCATGGCTACACCTTC.